The 32 T cell receptor beta chains below were found in one sample sequenced in a study of siplizumab effects on memory and regulatory T cells (dated by TCRdb to about 2019). Preparation of the library involved the immunoSEQ multiplex PCR assay. The clones in this table, taken by TCRdb from immuneACCESS, are in-frame only. Not every clone is retained; where verified, under half of the shortfall comes from an unresolved V gene, and the cause of the rest is unknown. The sample contains 20,000 to 30,000 clones, 70% to 85% of them found a single time. Of the sample, approximately 26% is held by the ten largest clones. The material sequenced was memory CD4+ T cells sorted from blood. Interpreted using the paper, the cell subset or site label stands for: unstimulated CD4+ memory T cells. These TCRs come from a human donor in good health.

The chain carries TRBV11-3 and TRBJ2-1, with 8 bases identical to TRBD2. The CDR3 runs 17 residues. The ends lost 5 bases at V and 8 bases at J; junction bases unmatched: 17. Germline CDR1 SGHNT, CDR2 YENEEA. The CDR3 nucleotides read TGTGCCAGCAGCCCTCGGTCAATAGCGGGGCCGAAGGATGAGCAGTTCTTC. It encodes CASSPRSIAGPKDEQFF. Full variable domain (remainder filled in from reference TRBV11-3 and TRBJ2-1): EAGVVQSPRYKIIEKKQPVAFWCNPISGHNTLYWYLQNLGQGPELLIRYENEEAVDDSQLPKDRFSAERLKGVDSTLKIQPAELGDSAVYLCASSPRSIAGPKDEQFFGPGTRLTVL.

The rearrangement uses TRBV6-1 and TRBJ2-5; D is possibly TRBD1 or TRBD2 (5 bases each). Germline assignment: CDR1 MNHNS and CDR2 SASEGT. The CDR3 extends over 14 amino acids. V lost 6 bases to trimming and J lost 5 bases, with 16 bases between them. Here the CDR3 DNA reads TGTGCCAGCAGGACCGGGACCCTGGGGGAGACCCAGTACTTC. As protein: CASRTGTLGETQYF.

The V gene is TRBV9, the J gene TRBJ2-2; 15 bases are shared with TRBD2. Germline CDR1 is SGDLS and CDR2 is YYNGEE. Trimming took 4 bases from V and 1 from J; bases not matched to a gene: 8. The CDR3 is 19 amino acids. The CDR3 sequence is CASSPLGLAGGRNTGELFF. CDR3 DNA sequence: TGTGCCAGCAGCCCGCTGGGACTAGCGGGAGGCCGGAACACCGGGGAGCTGTTTTTT.

This chain links TRBV21-1 with TRBJ1-6; TRBD1 is the table's D call and was not checked against the DNA. TRBV21-1 is classified as a pseudogene. The CDR3 has 17 amino acids. CDR3 sequence: CASVGQSLSSYNSPLHF. In nucleotides, the CDR3 is TGTGCCAGCGTGGGACAGAGCCTTAGCTCCTATAATTCACCCCTCCACTTT.

Details on this clone: One end of the junction is discordant with germline, which a read error may explain. The rearrangement uses TRBV6-4 and TRBJ1-5; TRBD1 matches at 7 bases. This CDR3 region has 14 residues. The germline V gene has CDR1 MRHNA and CDR2 SNTAGT. The CDR3, as DNA: TGTGCCAGCAGCTCAGGGACAGTCAATCAGCCTCAGCATTTT. This sequence encodes CASSSGTVNQPQHF.

The chain couples TRBV4-2 to TRBJ2-2, with D perhaps assigned TRBD1 or TRBD2 (5 bases each). V lost 4 bases, J lost 4 bases, and 19 bases lay in between. The germline V gene encodes CDR1 LGHNA and CDR2 YNFKEQ. The CDR3 length is 17 residues. The CDR3 bases are TGTGCCAGCAGCCCAGGGACGCGGGTTGGATGCACCGGGGAGCTGTTTTTT. It codes for CASSPGTRVGCTGELFF.

The chain combines TRBV18 with TRBJ1-5, with TRBD1 matching over 8 bases. CDR3 length: 13 amino acids. Per the germline V gene, CDR1 is KGHSH and CDR2 is LQKENI. V shed 4 bases, J shed 5 bases, and the junction held 1 base outside the gene matches. CDR3 sequence: CASSLQGDQPQHF. The CDR3 nucleotides read TGTGCCAGCTCACTACAGGGGGATCAGCCCCAGCATTTT.

The chain recombines TRBV19 with TRBJ1-1, with TRBD1 matching 7 bases. V trimming: 1 base; J trimming: 6 bases; junction bases outside the gene matches: 14. This CDR3 is 17 amino acids long. In germline, CDR1 is LNHDA, CDR2 SQIVND (reference sequence). The CDR3 reads CASSIVFGTAIGAEAFF. CDR3 nucleotides: TGTGCCAGTAGTATAGTATTTGGGACAGCAATTGGGGCTGAAGCTTTCTTT.

The CDR3 sequence: CASSSRRDVPYNEQFF. In nucleotides, the CDR3 is TGCGCCAGCAGCTCCCGCCGGGACGTGCCCTACAATGAGCAGTTCTTC. The chain joins TRBV5-1 to TRBJ2-1; D might be TRBD1 or TRBD2, each matching 5 bases. Trimming left V 3 bases short and J 2 bases short, with 15 bases between. The CDR3 is 16 amino acids. Germline V gene lookup returns CDR1 SGHRS and CDR2 YFSETQ.

V gene TRBV6-1 combines with J gene TRBJ1-2, with D perhaps matching TRBD1 (6 bases). V was clipped by 6 bases and J by 1 base, with 9 bases between them. The CDR3 loop spans 13 amino acids. The V gene's germline CDR1 is MNHNS and CDR2 SASEGT. The CDR3 loop reads CASRTGSNYGYTF. The CDR3 nucleotides are TGTGCCAGCAGGACAGGAAGTAACTATGGCTACACCTTC.

The chain combines TRBV5-1 with TRBJ1-2; 7 nucleotides align to TRBD1. The CDR3 extends over 14 amino acids. CDR1 and CDR2 from the germline V gene are SGHRS and YFSETQ. J lost 5 bases, V lost 0 bases, and 4 bases had no gene match. The CDR3 bases are TGCGCCAGCAGCTTGGGGGACAGCCAGTATGGCTACACCTTC. This codes for CASSLGDSQYGYTF.

The V and J genes are TRBV19 and TRBJ2-3; no firm D call. The V end was cut by 6 bases, the J end by 0 bases, with 7 bases between. This CDR3 contains 13 residues. Germline V lookup: CDR1 LNHDA, CDR2 SQIVND (reference sequence). The CDR3 here is CASRATSTDTQYF. CDR3 bases: TGTGCCAGTAGAGCAACGAGCACAGATACGCAGTATTTT.

The table lists this clone with a count of one. The chain links TRBV27 to TRBJ1-3; D possibly corresponds to TRBD1 (6 bases). The V gene's germline CDR1 is MNHEY and CDR2 SMNVEV (reference sequence). The CDR3 sequence is 15 residues long. V gave up 6 bases and J gave up 4 bases, with 16 bases separating them. CDR3: CASRDTGSFGNTIYF. The CDR3 DNA sequence: TGTGCCAGCAGAGACACAGGGTCGTTCGGAAACACCATATATTTT.

This clone was counted once. This rearrangement joins TRBV29-1 to TRBJ1-3, with TRBD1 as a possible D gene (5 bases). The CDR3 runs to 12 residues. The V and J ends lost 4 bases and 6 bases respectively, with 10 bases between them. CDR1 is SQVTM, CDR2 ANQGSEA, per germline. This chain's CDR3 is CSVGGVANTIYF. CDR3 in DNA: TGCAGCGTTGGAGGGGTGGCAAACACCATATATTTT. Based on the CDR3 plus reference TRBV29-1 and TRBJ1-3, the full variable domain is SAVISQKPSRDICQRGTSLTIQCQVDSQVTMMFWYRQQPGQSLTLIATANQGSEATYESGFVIDKFPISRPNLTFSTLTVSNMSPEDSSIYLCSVGGVANTIYFGEGSWLTVV.

A single count supports this clone. This chain uses TRBV10-2 with TRBJ2-1; no clear D gene. CDR1 and CDR2 from the germline V gene are WSHSY and SAAADI. V was pared by 8 bases and J by 5 bases, with 10 bases between. The CDR3 is 12 amino acids. As DNA, the CDR3 is TGCGCCAGCTCCCGAGGCGACAATGAGCAGTTCTTC. It specifies CASSRGDNEQFF.

V is TRBV7-3 and J is TRBJ2-3, with no clear D. The CDR3 contains 15 residues. The V and J ends lost 3 bases and 3 bases respectively, with 13 bases between them. Germline V CDR1 and CDR2: SGHTA, FQGTGA. CDR3 sequence: CASSFTGLYTDTQYF. The CDR3 DNA sequence: TGTGCCAGCAGCTTCACCGGGTTATATACAGATACGCAGTATTTT.

This chain joins TRBV14 and TRBJ1-3; TRBD1 aligns across 11 bases. Looked up from germline, CDR1 is SGHDN and CDR2 is FVKESK. This CDR3 is built from 21 residues. J gave up 0 bases and V 0 bases, and 13 bases lay outside the gene matches. Here the CDR3 reads CASSQDPLDRGLPLSGNTIYF. The CDR3 nucleotides are TGTGCCAGCAGCCAAGATCCACTGGACAGGGGGCTCCCCCTCTCTGGAAACACCATATATTTT.

This clone is a singleton in its sample. The gene calls are TRBV5-6 and TRBJ2-3; 9 nucleotides agree with TRBD2. CDR1 and CDR2 from the germline V gene are SGHDT and YYEEEE. The CDR3 is 15 residues long. The V gene end was trimmed by 4 bases and the J gene end by 0 bases; junction bases not matched to a gene: 3. CDR3 nucleotides: TGTGCCAGCAGCCGACTAGCGGCGAGCACAGATACGCAGTATTTT. It yields the protein CASSRLAASTDTQYF.

The chain combines TRBV5-8 with TRBJ2-3, with TRBD1 identical over 7 bases. The V gene's germline CDR1 is SGHTS and CDR2 YDEGEE. The CDR3 loop spans 14 amino acids. Trimming removed 4 bases from V and 2 bases from J; junction bases left unmatched: 4. The CDR3, as DNA: TGTGCCAGCAGCCCGGGACAGCTCACAGATACGCAGTATTTT. This sequence encodes CASSPGQLTDTQYF.

This chain joins TRBV5-1 and TRBJ2-1; the D is unclear. CDR3 length equals 14 residues. Germline V gene data show CDR1 as SGHRS and CDR2 as YFSETQ. V lost 7 bases to trimming and J lost 0 bases, with 11 bases between them. The CDR3 reads CASRVENSYNEQFF. The CDR3, as DNA: TGCGCCAGCCGGGTGGAGAACTCCTACAATGAGCAGTTCTTC.

This clone was found once. This rearrangement joins TRBV6-5 to TRBJ1-2; D is unresolved. Germline-derived CDR1 and CDR2 are MNHEY and SVGAGI. This CDR3 has 13 amino acids. Between the trimmed V and J ends, which lost 2 bases and 7 bases, there was a span of 11 bases. CDR3 sequence reads: CASSYDPGVGYTF. In DNA form, the CDR3 reads TGTGCCAGCAGTTACGACCCCGGGGTTGGCTACACCTTC.

The V gene is TRBV6-1, the J gene TRBJ1-1; D unclear. The germline V gene encodes CDR1 MNHNS and CDR2 SASEGT. The CDR3 has 15 amino acids. Trimming left V 3 bases short and J 0 bases short, with 11 bases between. In DNA form, the CDR3 reads TGTGCCAGCAGTGAGAGGATAGGCATGAACACTGAAGCTTTCTTT. Protein product: CASSERIGMNTEAFF.

The chain has TRBV10-1 and TRBJ1-5; no clear D. This CDR3 is built from 12 residues. Germline loops: CDR1 WNHNN, CDR2 SYGVQD (reference sequence). The V gene lost 0 bases and the J gene lost 8 bases, with 5 bases spanning the gap. The CDR3 protein is CASSESYEPQHF. CDR3 nucleotide sequence: TGCGCCAGCAGTGAGTCATACGAGCCCCAGCATTTT.

This chain uses TRBV19 with TRBJ1-1; 8 positions agree with TRBD1. CDR1 and CDR2 (germline): LNHDA, SQIVND (reference sequence). V gave up 5 bases and J gave up 4 bases; unmatched junction bases: 6. The CDR3 has 14 amino acids. Written as DNA, the CDR3 is TGTGCCAGTAGTTCTAAGACAGGGGTCACTGAAGCTTTCTTT. It codes for CASSSKTGVTEAFF.

The V call is TRBV19, the J call TRBJ1-4; the match to TRBD1 covers 8 bases. This CDR3 comprises 15 residues. Germline values: CDR1 LNHDA, CDR2 SQIVND (reference sequence). J lost 5 bases, V lost 5 bases, and 7 bases had no gene match. CDR3 coding DNA: TGTGCCAGTAGTTTCCGACGGACAGGGAATGAAAAACTGTTTTTT. Residues: CASSFRRTGNEKLFF. The full variable domain, in which reference TRBV19 and TRBJ1-4 provide the parts outside the CDR3, is DGGITQSPKYLFRKEGQNVTLSCEQNLNHDAMYWYRQDPGQGLRLIYYSQIVNDFQKGDIAEGYSVSREKKESFPLTVTSAQKNPTAFYLCASSFRRTGNEKLFFGSGTQLSVL.

The gene calls are TRBV9 and TRBJ2-3, with D unclear. The CDR3 runs to 15 residues. The V end was cut by 1 base, the J end by 2 bases, with 11 bases between. The germline CDR1 and CDR2 sequences are SGDLS and YYNGEE. CDR3 DNA: TGTGCCAGCAGCGTACGTAGTCACTACACAGATACGCAGTATTTT. Protein product: CASSVRSHYTDTQYF. Variable domain in full (rest from reference TRBV9 and TRBJ2-3): DSGVTQTPKHLITATGQRVTLRCSPRSGDLSVYWYQQSLDQGLQFLIQYYNGEERAKGNILERFSAQQFPDLHSELNLSSLELGDSALYFCASSVRSHYTDTQYFGPGTRLTVL.

The chain carries TRBV7-3 and TRBJ2-1; D not certain. From germline, CDR1 is SGHTA and CDR2 FQGTGA. The CDR3 loop spans 14 amino acids. V lost 6 bases and J 5 bases, leaving 14 bases between the germline ends. The CDR3 DNA reads as TGTGCCAGCAGTAACCCCCCTTCACACAATGAGCAGTTCTTC. Translated: CASSNPPSHNEQFF.

The rearrangement joins TRBV2 to TRBJ1-2; D is ambiguous. The CDR3 loop spans 13 amino acids. CDR1 SNHLY and CDR2 FYNNEI come from the germline V gene. Trimming left V 1 base short and J 2 bases short, with 5 bases between. This CDR3 is CASSEGRNYGYTF. CDR3 bases: TGTGCCAGCAGTGAAGGCAGGAACTATGGCTACACCTTC.

The chain links TRBV7-2 to TRBJ2-7; D unclear. This CDR3 has 13 residues. CDR1 is SGHTA and CDR2 is FQGNSA in the germline V gene. Trimming took off 1 base at V and 9 bases at J, with 13 bases between the two ends. The CDR3, as DNA: TGTGCCAGCAGCTTAGGTACAGATACGAGGCAGTACTTC. Translating gives CASSLGTDTRQYF.

The gene calls are TRBV14 and TRBJ2-7; D not certain. The length of the CDR3 is 14 residues. Trimming left V 1 base short and J 3 bases short, with 10 bases between. Germline V lookup: CDR1 SGHDN, CDR2 FVKESK. CDR3 bases: TGTGCCAGCAGCCAAGTTGACCATGACTACGAGCAGTACTTC. Its protein is CASSQVDHDYEQYF.

The J gene is TRBJ1-5, the V gene TRBV19; no clear D. Between the trimmed V and J ends, which lost 2 bases and 4 bases, there was a span of 6 bases. Germline V CDR1 and CDR2: LNHDA, SQIVND (reference sequence). There are 13 residues in the CDR3. Here the CDR3 DNA reads TGTGCCAGTAGTATATCCAGGAATCAGCCCCAGCATTTT. Translated: CASSISRNQPQHF.

The chain has TRBV2 and TRBJ2-5; tentative D call: TRBD1 (6 bases). The germline gives CDR1 SNHLY, CDR2 FYNNEI. This CDR3 comprises 13 residues. The V and J ends lost 6 bases and 2 bases respectively, with 10 bases between them. The CDR3 region is CASSNRAQETQYF. For the CDR3, the DNA is TGTGCCAGCAGCAACAGGGCACAAGAGACCCAGTACTTC.